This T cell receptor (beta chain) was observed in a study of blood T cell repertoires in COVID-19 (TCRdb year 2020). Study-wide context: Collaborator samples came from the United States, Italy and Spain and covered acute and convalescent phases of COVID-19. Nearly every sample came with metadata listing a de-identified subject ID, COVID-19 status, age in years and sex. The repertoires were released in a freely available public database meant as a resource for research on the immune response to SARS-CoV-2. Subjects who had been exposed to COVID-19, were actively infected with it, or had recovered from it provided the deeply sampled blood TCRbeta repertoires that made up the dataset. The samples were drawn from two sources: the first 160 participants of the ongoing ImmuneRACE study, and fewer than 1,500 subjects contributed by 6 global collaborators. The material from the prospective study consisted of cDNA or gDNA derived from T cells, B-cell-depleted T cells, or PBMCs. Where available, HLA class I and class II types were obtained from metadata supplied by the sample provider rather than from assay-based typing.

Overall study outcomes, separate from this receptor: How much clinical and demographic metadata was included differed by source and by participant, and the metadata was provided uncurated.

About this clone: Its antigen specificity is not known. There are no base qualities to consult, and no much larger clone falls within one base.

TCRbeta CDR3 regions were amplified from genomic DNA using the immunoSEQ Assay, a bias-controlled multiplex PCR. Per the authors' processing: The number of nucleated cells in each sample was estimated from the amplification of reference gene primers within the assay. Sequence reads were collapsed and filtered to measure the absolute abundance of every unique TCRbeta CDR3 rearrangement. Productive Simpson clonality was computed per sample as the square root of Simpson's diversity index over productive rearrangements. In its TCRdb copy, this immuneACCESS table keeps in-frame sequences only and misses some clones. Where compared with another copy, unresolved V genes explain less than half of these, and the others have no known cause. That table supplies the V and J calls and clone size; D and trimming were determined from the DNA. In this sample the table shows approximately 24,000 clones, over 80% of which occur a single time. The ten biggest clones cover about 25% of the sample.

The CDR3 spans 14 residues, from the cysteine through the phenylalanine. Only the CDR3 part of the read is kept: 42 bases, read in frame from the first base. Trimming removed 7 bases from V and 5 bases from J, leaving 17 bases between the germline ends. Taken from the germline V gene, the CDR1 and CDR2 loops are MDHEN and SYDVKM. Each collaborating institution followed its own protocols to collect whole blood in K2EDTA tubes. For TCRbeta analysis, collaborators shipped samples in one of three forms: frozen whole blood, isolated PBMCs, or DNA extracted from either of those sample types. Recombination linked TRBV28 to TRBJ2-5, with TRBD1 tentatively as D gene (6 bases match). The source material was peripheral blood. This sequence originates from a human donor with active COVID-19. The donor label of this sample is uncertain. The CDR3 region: CASTPPWGLETQYF. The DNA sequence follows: TGTGCCAGCACCCCCCCGTGGGGGCTCGAGACCCAGTACTTC.